This TCR beta chain is drawn from a study of cytomegalovirus exposure and HLA in healthy donors. Findings of the study overall: TCR beta chains numbering some 160 were designated cytomegalovirus-associated.

V lost 5 bases to trimming and J lost 6 bases; unmatched junction nucleotides: 6. This CDR3 comprises 15 residues. From germline, CDR1 is SGHAT and CDR2 FQNNGV. This clone came up a few times. The antigen is not known. Primers: 60 Vbeta forward and 13 Jbeta reverse. Data came from immunoSEQ multiplex PCR; TCRdb stores just in-frame clones and leaves some out. This sample carries 200,000 to 250,000 clones, more than 60% of them seen once, and the ten largest clones take under 2%. The sequencing sample was made of PBMCs. The sequence was collected from a woman aged 25 to 39 in good health and CMV-seronegative. The chain is built from TRBV11-2 and TRBJ2-2; 10 nucleotides match TRBD2. This chain's CDR3 is CASSHPSGSAGELFF. In nucleotides, the CDR3 is TGTGCCAGCAGCCACCCTAGCGGGAGCGCCGGGGAGCTGTTTTTT. Full variable domain (outside the CDR3, taken from reference TRBV11-2 and TRBJ2-2): EAGVAQSPRYKIIEKRQSVAFWCNPISGHATLYWYQQILGQGPKLLIQFQNNGVVDDSQLPKDRFSAERLKGVDSTLKIQPAKLEDSAVYLCASSHPSGSAGELFFGEGSRLTVL.